Listed below are T cell receptor beta chains from one sample, sequenced in a study of T cell repertoires in cytomegalovirus infection. MiXCR, applied by TCRdb to the reads, yields one record per CDR3 protein. The sample yields 510,000 or so distinct CDR3 sequences, about a quarter seen once. Specimen: PBMCs. The source of these receptors is a human donor in good health (CMV status not recorded). Some clones in this sample may be carry-over from other donors' samples. Both conserved end residues are part of each CDR3. A D gene is named only where the DNA matches it firmly. Clone size is stated in some rows and not others, as once, few, many or a class when expanded.

V	size	length	J	D	DNA	CDR3
TRBV11-3	many	18	TRBJ2-3	TRBD2	TGTGCCAGCAGCTTATTGAGTGGGACTAGCGGGGCTATGAATACGCAGTATTTT	CASSLLSGTSGAMNTQYF
TRBV7-6	.	17	TRBJ1-2	TRBD1	TGTGCCAGCAGCTTCCGCCCTAGACAGGGGGACAGCTATGGCTACACCTTC	CASSFRPRQGDSYGYTF
TRBV12-3/TRBV12-4	few	12	TRBJ1-5	.	TGTGCCAGCACCCAAGGGGAGGCGCCCCAGCATTTT	CASTQGEAPQHF
TRBV6-2/TRBV6-3	.	13	TRBJ1-1	.	TGTGCCAGCAGTAGGGATTCATACACTGAAGCTTTCTTT	CASSRDSYTEAFF
TRBV7-3	.	14	TRBJ1-3	.	TGTGCCAGCAGCCCGGGACCGCCAGGAAACACCATATATTTT	CASSPGPPGNTIYF
TRBV6-8	.	18	TRBJ1-2	.	TGTGCCAGCAGCCGAAATACAGGGCAGGTGACTTCTAACTATGGCTACACCTTC	CASSRNTGQVTSNYGYTF
TRBV12-3/TRBV12-4	.	19	TRBJ2-3	TRBD2	TGTGCCAGCAGTTTAGCGCAGGGACTAGCGGGAGGGCCATCAGATACGCAGTATTTT	CASSLAQGLAGGPSDTQYF
TRBV7-2	few	13	TRBJ1-1	.	TGTGCCAGCAACCCACAAGGGGGCACTGAAGCTTTCTTT	CASNPQGGTEAFF
TRBV7-2	few	15	TRBJ1-3	.	TGTGCCAGCAGCTTAGTAGAGATCTCTGGAAACACCATATATTTT	CASSLVEISGNTIYF
TRBV4-1	.	14	TRBJ2-4	TRBD2	TGCGCCAGCCGAGAAGTGGCGGGAGGCGGCATTCAGTACTTC	CASREVAGGGIQYF
TRBV6-5	.	15	TRBJ2-1	TRBD2	TGTGCCAGCAGTCTAACTAGCGGGAGTTTCAATGAGCAGTTCTTC	CASSLTSGSFNEQFF
TRBV6-2/TRBV6-3	few	16	TRBJ1-5	.	TGTGCCAGCAGTTACTCCGTGACGGGGGAAAGGCAGCCCCAGCATTTT	CASSYSVTGERQPQHF
TRBV6-2/TRBV6-3	few	15	TRBJ1-1	.	TGTGCCAGCAGTTACTCACTCTCTCAGGGCCCTGAAGCTTTCTTT	CASSYSLSQGPEAFF
TRBV3-1	.	13	TRBJ1-2	.	TGTGCCAGCAGCCAGACGGAATTGTATGGCTACACCTTC	CASSQTELYGYTF
TRBV27	few	16	TRBJ2-1	.	TGTGCCAGCAGTTTATCGGCGGGACTCTCCTACAATGAGCAGTTCTTC	CASSLSAGLSYNEQFF
TRBV11-2	.	13	TRBJ1-2	TRBD1	TGTGCCAGCAGCCCACTAGGGACAGGGAGCTACACCTTC	CASSPLGTGSYTF
TRBV25-1	.	15	TRBJ2-3	TRBD2	TGTGCCAGCAGTGACGGAGCGGGAGTGGCAGATACGCAGTATTTT	CASSDGAGVADTQYF
TRBV9	.	15	TRBJ2-1	.	TGTGCCAGCAGCGTAGCCCCCAGCGCCTACAATGAGCAGTTCTTC	CASSVAPSAYNEQFF
TRBV6-2/TRBV6-3	many	13	TRBJ1-1	.	TGTGCCAGCAGCCCGGGGGCCGTCACTGAAGCTTTCTTT	CASSPGAVTEAFF
TRBV6-1	few	13	TRBJ1-5	.	TGTGCCAGCAGTGAAACGGTTGATCAGCCCCAGCATTTT	CASSETVDQPQHF
TRBV7-8	.	17	TRBJ2-4	.	TGTGCCAGCAGCCCCTTAAGGACGACTTCTAGCAAAAACATTCAGTACTTC	CASSPLRTTSSKNIQYF
TRBV15	few	17	TRBJ2-4	.	TGTGCCACCAGGGGCGAACTCGGCTTCGTTCGAGAGGAGGTTCAGTACTTC	CATRGELGFVREEVQYF
TRBV4-1	few	15	TRBJ2-1	.	TGCGCCAGCAGCCAAGAGGGTGCAGGGCTTAATGAGCAGTTCTTC	CASSQEGAGLNEQFF
TRBV7-2	many	16	TRBJ2-5	.	TGTGCCAGCAGCTTACCTCACCGCCACAGAGGAGAGACCCAGTACTTC	CASSLPHRHRGETQYF
TRBV7-9	few	14	TRBJ2-1	TRBD2	TGTGCCAGCAGCTATAGCGGGAATTACAATGAGCAGTTCTTC	CASSYSGNYNEQFF
TRBV6-5	few	17	TRBJ1-3	.	TGTGCCAGCAGTTCGCGCCGACCCCCCGTCTGGGGAAACACCATATATTTT	CASSSRRPPVWGNTIYF
TRBV7-2	many	15	TRBJ2-5	TRBD1	TGTGCCAGCTCCTGGGGACAGGGGGCCCAAGAGACCCAGTACTTC	CASSWGQGAQETQYF
TRBV7-2	.	17	TRBJ1-2	.	TGTGCCAGCAGCTCCCCACGCAGGGACGGGGCGAGCTATGGCTACACCTTC	CASSSPRRDGASYGYTF
TRBV7-2	many	12	TRBJ1-2	.	TGTGCCAGCAGCCTAAACACCTATGGCTACACCTTC	CASSLNTYGYTF
TRBV25-1	.	14	TRBJ1-2	.	TGTGCCAGCAGTGGTACGCAGTCGCGGTATGGCTACACCTTC	CASSGTQSRYGYTF
TRBV7-9	many	13	TRBJ2-7	.	TGTGCCAGCAGCTTAATGGGGCCCTACGAGCAGTACTTC	CASSLMGPYEQYF
TRBV18	.	14	TRBJ2-5	.	TGTGCCAGCTCACCACCGGCCTATCAAGAGACCCAGTACTTC	CASSPPAYQETQYF
TRBV6-2/TRBV6-3	few	14	TRBJ2-5	.	TGTGCCAGCAGTCGGGCCCAACGCCAAGAGACCCAGTACTTC	CASSRAQRQETQYF
TRBV7-2	many	12	TRBJ2-3	.	TGTGCCAGCGGCGGGTACACAGATACGCAGTATTTT	CASGGYTDTQYF
TRBV7-3	few	13	TRBJ1-3	.	TGTGCCAGCTCGGCTCACTTTGGAAACACCATATATTTT	CASSAHFGNTIYF
TRBV19	.	13	TRBJ2-3	.	TGTGCCAGTAGCACCTTCCACACAGATACGCAGTATTTT	CASSTFHTDTQYF
TRBV28	.	14	TRBJ1-5	TRBD1	TGTGCCAGCAGTCTCCCGGGACAGGACCGGCCCCAGCATTTT	CASSLPGQDRPQHF
TRBV27	.	15	TRBJ1-2	.	TGTGCCAGCGGTCCGGGGGCGAATCCTAACTATGGCTACACCTTC	CASGPGANPNYGYTF